These 8 T cell receptor beta chains share one sample of origin, sequenced in a study of beta chain features in type 1 diabetes. Since all of the isolated RNA was reverse transcribed, expressed TCRB transcripts were what got sequenced. Libraries were prepared by immunoSEQ multiplex PCR; TCRdb keeps only in-frame clonotypes and omits some of them. The table shows over 100,000 clones, with 30% to 50% occurring only once. Sequencing used stem cell memory CD4+ T cells from blood. These receptors all come from a woman between 18 and 29 years old in good health.

The chain has TRBV7-3 and TRBJ2-3; 7 positions match TRBD1. The CDR3 is 13 amino acids. Germline trimming cut 6 bases from V and 6 bases from J; bases unmatched to any gene: 6. Germline V gene data show CDR1 as SGHTA and CDR2 as FQGTGA. In nucleotides, the CDR3 is TGTGCCAGCAGGGGACAGATTTCGGATACGCAGTATTTT. This sequence encodes CASRGQISDTQYF.

This clone was recorded a few times. The rearrangement joins TRBV30 to TRBJ2-3; D is undetermined. V lost 6 bases, J lost 6 bases, and 13 bases lay in between. Germline V gives CDR1 GTSNPN, CDR2 SVGIG (reference sequence). The CDR3 loop spans 12 amino acids. The CDR3 DNA reads TGTGCCTGTTCATTTCCTCGGGATACGCAGTATTTT. The encoded protein is CACSFPRDTQYF.

The V gene is TRBV5-1, the J gene TRBJ1-1; the match to TRBD1 covers 10 bases. V was pared by 3 bases and J by 6 bases, with 5 bases of the junction left unmatched. There are 14 residues in the CDR3. The V gene's germline CDR1 is SGHRS and CDR2 YFSETQ. Here the CDR3 reads CASSSGQGISEAFF. CDR3 DNA: TGCGCCAGCAGCTCGGGACAGGGGATATCTGAAGCTTTCTTT.

This clone was detected a few times. The chain uses TRBV5-1 and TRBJ2-7, with 9 nucleotides matching TRBD1. The germline gives CDR1 SGHRS, CDR2 YFSETQ. There are 15 residues in the CDR3. V shed 4 bases, J shed 2 bases, and the junction held 7 bases outside the gene matches. The CDR3 sequence: CASSPGTGRAYEQYF. The DNA of the CDR3 is TGCGCCAGCAGCCCGGGGACAGGGAGGGCCTACGAGCAGTACTTC.

The chain has TRBV15 and TRBJ2-3, with D possibly TRBD2 on 6 matching bases. The V gene's germline CDR1 is LNHNV and CDR2 YYDKDF (reference sequence). Trimming pared 3 bases from V and 6 bases from J, leaving 13 bases between. The CDR3 extends over 14 amino acids. CDR3 sequence (DNA): TGTGCCACCAGCAGGACTCCCAGCGGGGATACGCAGTATTTT. This gives the protein CATSRTPSGDTQYF.

The genes are TRBV4-1 and TRBJ2-2, with D unclear. The V and J ends lost 0 bases and 1 base respectively, with 12 bases between them. The CDR3 is 17 amino acids. The germline V gene has CDR1 MGHRA and CDR2 YSYEKL. CDR3 in amino acids: CASSQEGRTLNTGELFF. The CDR3 nucleotides are TGCGCCAGCAGCCAAGAGGGCAGAACCCTGAACACCGGGGAGCTGTTTTTT.

This clone was detected a few times. The genes are TRBV7-9 and TRBJ1-2; D remains unclear. Germline CDR1 reads SEHNR; CDR2 reads FQNEAQ (reference sequence). There are 13 residues in the CDR3. The V and J ends lost 5 bases and 6 bases respectively, with 13 bases between them. The CDR3 loop is CASSPRGADGYTF. In DNA, the CDR3 is TGTGCCAGCAGCCCCCGGGGAGCAGATGGCTACACCTTC.

This chain links TRBV5-1 with TRBJ2-1; tentatively, D is TRBD2 (6 bases). The CDR3 loop spans 15 amino acids. CDR1 SGHRS and CDR2 YFSETQ come from the germline V gene. V was trimmed by 10 bases and J by 0 bases, leaving 17 bases between them. The CDR3 here is CASKRGEASYNEQFF. CDR3 sequence (DNA): TGCGCCTCTAAAAGAGGGGAGGCCTCCTACAATGAGCAGTTCTTC.